A single sample gave rise to the 10 T cell receptor beta chains below, sequenced in a study of response to subunit inactivated influenza vaccine. TCRdb re-derived calls from the RT-PCR reads in MiXCR, one entry per CDR3 protein. Found here are fewer than 400,000 distinct CDR3 sequences, 21% of them singletons; the top ten hold 10%. The material sequenced was PBMCs from blood, taken about 20 months after vaccination. The receptor source for this set is a man in his fifties or sixties who received an inactivated influenza vaccine.

This clonotype was seen only a few times. This chain links TRBV15 with TRBJ2-7; perhaps TRBD1 as D (6 bases). The CDR3 sequence is 14 residues long. Germline V gives CDR1 LNHNV, CDR2 YYDKDF (reference sequence). V was trimmed by 0 bases and J by 4 bases, leaving 10 bases between them. The chain's CDR3 is CATSRDRGFYEQYF. For the CDR3, the DNA is TGTGCCACCAGCAGAGACAGGGGTTTTTACGAGCAGTACTTC.

This clonotype was seen only a few times. The rearrangement links TRBV5-1 to TRBJ1-1; no reliable D call. The CDR3 extends over 13 amino acids. Germline CDR1 reads SGHRS; CDR2 reads YFSETQ. Trimming removed 5 bases at V and 1 base at J, with 9 bases between. CDR3 in DNA: TGCGCCAGCAGGGGAGAGGGGAACACTGAAGCTTTCTTT. This sequence encodes CASRGEGNTEAFF.

The chain has TRBV5-1 and TRBJ1-1; no firm D call. The V end was cut by 4 bases, the J end by 4 bases, with 17 bases between. The CDR3 loop spans 15 amino acids. Germline V gene lookup returns CDR1 SGHRS and CDR2 YFSETQ. This CDR3 reads CASSLLLGEGTEAFF. CDR3 bases: TGCGCCAGCAGCCTGCTTCTGGGAGAGGGCACTGAAGCTTTCTTT.

The CDR3 region has the DNA TGTGCCACCCAGGGCTCGGGCAATCAGCCCCAGCATTTT. Protein sequence: CATQGSGNQPQHF. The V and J genes are TRBV24-1 and TRBJ1-5, with a weak D call TRBD1 (5 bases). CDR3 length: 13 residues. Deletions cut 9 bases from V and 2 bases from J, with 10 bases between. The V gene's germline CDR1 is KGHDR and CDR2 SFDVKD.

The chain joins TRBV28 to TRBJ2-7; D is undetermined. Trimming took 7 bases from V and 0 from J, leaving 10 bases between them. The CDR3 consists of 13 residues. The germline CDR1 and CDR2 sequences are MDHEN and SYDVKM. CDR3 in amino acids: CASNGPSSYEQYF. CDR3 sequence (DNA): TGTGCCAGCAACGGCCCTAGCTCCTACGAGCAGTACTTC.

The chain joins TRBV5-1 to TRBJ2-6; 11 positions agree with TRBD2. The CDR3 has 19 amino acids. Germline assignment: CDR1 SGHRS and CDR2 YFSETQ. V was clipped by 0 bases and J by 0 bases; unmatched bases: 5. CDR3 in DNA: TGCGCCAGCAGCTTGGCGCTACTAGCGGGAGACTCTGGGGCCAACGTCCTGACTTTC. Amino acid sequence: CASSLALLAGDSGANVLTF.

There are a few counts of this clonotype. V and J are TRBV11-2 and TRBJ2-1; D is unclear. This CDR3 comprises 18 residues. V lost 2 bases, J lost 2 bases, and 19 bases lay in between. In germline, CDR1 is SGHAT, CDR2 FQNNGV. As DNA, the CDR3 is TGTGCCAGCAGCTTAAAGTGGTTGCCCTACCGGGCCTACAATGAGCAGTTCTTC. Translation gives CASSLKWLPYRAYNEQFF.

The sample holds a few counts of this clonotype. The J gene is TRBJ2-5, the V gene TRBV15; 9 nucleotides agree with TRBD1. This CDR3 is built from 15 residues. J lost 4 bases, V lost 8 bases, and 11 bases had no gene match. Per germline, CDR1 LNHNV and CDR2 YYDKDF (reference sequence). In nucleotides, the CDR3 is TGTGCCACCCGACCGGGACAGGGAATGACAGAGACCCAGTACTTC. Its translation: CATRPGQGMTETQYF.

This clonotype was seen repeatedly, ten times or more. The V and J genes are TRBV5-1 and TRBJ1-3, with D unresolved. V was clipped by 0 bases and J by 0 bases, with 16 bases between them. Germline V gene lookup returns CDR1 SGHRS and CDR2 YFSETQ. The length of the CDR3 is 18 residues. The CDR3 DNA reads as TGCGCCAGCAGCTTGGCCGGTCGTCGACGAGGCTCTGGAAACACCATATATTTT. Protein: CASSLAGRRRGSGNTIYF.

This clonotype was counted many times. The rearrangement links TRBV20-1 to TRBJ1-4; TRBD1 is a possible D gene (5 bases). V lost 6 bases to trimming and J lost 0 bases, with 17 bases between them. There are 16 residues in the CDR3. Germline CDR1 DFQATT, CDR2 SNEGSKA (reference sequence). CDR3 nucleotides: TGCAGTGCCTACGGGGGATCAAGTGCAACTAATGAAAAACTGTTTTTT. It specifies CSAYGGSSATNEKLFF.